These T cell receptor beta chains were read from a single sample in a study of blood T cell repertoires in COVID-19. TCRdb's table, derived via immunoSEQ multiplex PCR, lists solely in-frame clones and lacks some. The sample includes 120,000 to 150,000 clones, around nine tenths of them seen just once. Sequenced input: PBMCs or T cells enriched from blood (not recorded which). The receptors here all came from a woman under 40 with acute COVID-19. Each CDR3 is given with its conserved first and last residue. A D gene is named only where the DNA matches it firmly. Clone size, where shown, is once, few, many, or a class for clones that have expanded.

j_call d_call clone_size v_call cdr3_nt cdr3_aa
TRBJ1-2 . . TRBV2 TGTGCCAGCAGTGAATTCGGGGGGCTTGGCTATGGCTACACCTTC CASSEFGGLGYGYTF
TRBJ2-7 TRBD2 . TRBV28 TGTGCCAGCAGTTCCACTAGCGGGAGCTACGAGCAGTACTTC CASSSTSGSYEQYF
TRBJ1-5 TRBD1 . TRBV25-1 TGTGCCAGCAGCGGAACAGGGGGCCGTCAGCCCCAGCATTTT CASSGTGGRQPQHF
TRBJ1-1 . . TRBV7-9 TGTGCCAGCAGCGATGGTACCAGGCAATGGGTGGGAGCTTTCTTT CASSDGTRQWVGAFF
TRBJ2-1 . . TRBV19 TGTGCCAGTAGTATGGGCAGCGGAGGCTTGAATGAGCAGTTCTTC CASSMGSGGLNEQFF
TRBJ2-7 . . TRBV5-4 TGTGCCAGTACACCCAGGCAACAGGGACCTACGGAGCAGTACTTC CASTPRQQGPTEQYF
TRBJ2-7 . . TRBV19 TGTGCCAGCTCCCCCCGGGGCTCCTACGAGCAGTACTTC CASSPRGSYEQYF
TRBJ2-1 . few TRBV7-3 TGTGCCAGCAGCTCTCAGGACAGCTCCTACAATGAGCAGTTCTTC CASSSQDSSYNEQFF
TRBJ2-1 TRBD2 once TRBV5-4 TGTGCCAGCAGCTTGCCCGGACTAGTGTTCAATGAGCAGTTCTTC CASSLPGLVFNEQFF
TRBJ1-5 . . TRBV28 TGTGCCAGCAGTTTAGGGGGGTCTAGCAATCAGCCCCAGCATTTT CASSLGGSSNQPQHF
TRBJ1-1 . . TRBV10-3 TGTGCCATCAGTGATGGTATCCGGTCTGAAGCTTTCTTT CAISDGIRSEAFF
TRBJ2-3 TRBD2 . TRBV7-8 TGTGCCAGCAGCTTCACGGGAGGGCCAACGGATACGCAGTATTTT CASSFTGGPTDTQYF
TRBJ1-1 TRBD1 few TRBV2 TGTGCCAGCAGCGCTACTCGGACAGGGACCTCCCCAGCTTTCTTT CASSATRTGTSPAFF
TRBJ2-1 . . TRBV6-4 TGTGCCAGCTGTCTAGGACAGTCCTACAATGAGCAGTTCTTC CASCLGQSYNEQFF
TRBJ2-7 TRBD1 . TRBV9 TGTGCCAGCAGCCCCCGCGGGACAGGGGGCTACGAGCAGTACTTC CASSPRGTGGYEQYF
TRBJ1-2 . . TRBV18 TGTGCCAGCTCCCCAGACGGAGCCTATGGCTACACCTTC CASSPDGAYGYTF
TRBJ2-2 TRBD2 . TRBV6-6 TGTGCCAGCAGTCTCATCGGACTAGCGGGAGGGGGCACCGGGGAGCTGTTTTTT CASSLIGLAGGGTGELFF
TRBJ2-1 TRBD2 . TRBV5-1 TGCGCCAGCAGCTTGGGGCTAGCGGGAGATGAGTACAATGAGCAGTTCTTC CASSLGLAGDEYNEQFF
TRBJ2-5 . . TRBV5-5 TGTGCCAGCGGGGGGGCTCCCAAAGAGACCCAGTACTTC CASGGAPKETQYF
TRBJ1-1 TRBD1 . TRBV3-1/TRBV3-2 TGTGCCAGCAGCCTCAGACAGGGACAGAGGAACACTGAAGCTTTCTTT CASSLRQGQRNTEAFF
TRBJ2-3 TRBD1 . TRBV27 TGTGCCAGCAGTCCCGGGACAGGCGTCACAGATACGCAGTATTTT CASSPGTGVTDTQYF
TRBJ1-4 . . TRBV5-6 TGTGCCAGCAGCTTGGCAGGGTACGAAAAACTGTTTTTT CASSLAGYEKLFF
TRBJ1-1 TRBD1 . TRBV6-4 TGTGCCAGCAGAACAGGGGGCGCGACGACTGAAGCTTTCTTT CASRTGGATTEAFF
TRBJ2-7 TRBD2 once TRBV4-3 TGCGCCAGCAGCCAAGTTCGGGGGGGGGAGGACGAGCAGTACTTC CASSQVRGGEDEQYF
TRBJ2-1 TRBD2 . TRBV7-8 TGTGCCAGCAGCTTAGGGTCCCTCTGGCGGGAGACGGACAATGAGCAGTTCTTC CASSLGSLWRETDNEQFF
TRBJ1-2 TRBD1 . TRBV2 TGTGCCAGCGCACCGGGACAGGGGAACTATGGCTACACCTTC CASAPGQGNYGYTF
TRBJ2-3 TRBD2 . TRBV4-3 TGCGCCAGCAGCCAAGATCTTCTAGCGGGAGTTTCAGATACGCAGTATTTT CASSQDLLAGVSDTQYF
TRBJ1-1 TRBD1 few TRBV29-1 TGCAGCGTTTCCGGACAGGAAGGGACTGAAGCTTTCTTT CSVSGQEGTEAFF
TRBJ1-2 . . TRBV9 TGTGCCAGCAGCGTAGCACCCAGGACAGACGCCTACTATGGCTACACCTTC CASSVAPRTDAYYGYTF
TRBJ2-7 TRBD1 few TRBV5-1 TGCGCCAGCAGCTTGGGGACAGGGGTGTCTTACGAGCAGTACTTC CASSLGTGVSYEQYF
TRBJ1-5 TRBD1 . TRBV7-2 TGTGCCAGCAGCTTAGCGAACCCGGGACAGCATCAGCCCCAGCATTTT CASSLANPGQHQPQHF
TRBJ1-2 . . TRBV5-1 TGCGCCAGCAGCCGGGAGTCTAACTATGGCTACACCTTC CASSRESNYGYTF
TRBJ2-2 TRBD2 . TRBV7-2 TGTGCCAGCAGCCCGCTAGCGGGAGTGGGGACCGGGGAGCTGTTTTTT CASSPLAGVGTGELFF